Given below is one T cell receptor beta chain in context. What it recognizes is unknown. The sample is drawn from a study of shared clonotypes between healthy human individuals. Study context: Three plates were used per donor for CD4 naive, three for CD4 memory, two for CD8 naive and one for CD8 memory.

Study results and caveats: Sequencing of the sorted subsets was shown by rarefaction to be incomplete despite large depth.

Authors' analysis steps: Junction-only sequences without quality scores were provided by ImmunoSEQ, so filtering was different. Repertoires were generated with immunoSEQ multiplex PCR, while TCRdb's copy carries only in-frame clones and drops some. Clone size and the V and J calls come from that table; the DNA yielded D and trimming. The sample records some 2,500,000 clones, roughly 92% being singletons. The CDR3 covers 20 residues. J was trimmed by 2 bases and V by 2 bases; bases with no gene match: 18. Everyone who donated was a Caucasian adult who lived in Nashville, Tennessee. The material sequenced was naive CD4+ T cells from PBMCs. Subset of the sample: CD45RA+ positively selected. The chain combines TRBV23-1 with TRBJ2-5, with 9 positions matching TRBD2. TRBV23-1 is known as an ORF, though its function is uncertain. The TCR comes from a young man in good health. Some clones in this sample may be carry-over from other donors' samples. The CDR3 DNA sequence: TGCGCCAGCAGTCAAACCCCCTGTAGATTGCGGGAGGGAGGTCAAGAGACCCAGTACTTC. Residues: CASSQTPCRLREGGQETQYF.